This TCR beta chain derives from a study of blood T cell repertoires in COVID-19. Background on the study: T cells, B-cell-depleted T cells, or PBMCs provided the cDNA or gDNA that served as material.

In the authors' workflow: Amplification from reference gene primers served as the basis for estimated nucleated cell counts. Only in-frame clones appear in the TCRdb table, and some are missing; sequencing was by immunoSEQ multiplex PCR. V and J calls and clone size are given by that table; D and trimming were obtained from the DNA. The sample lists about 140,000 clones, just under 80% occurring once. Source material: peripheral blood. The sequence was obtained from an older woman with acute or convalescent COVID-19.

The CDR3 reads CASSSRQGAGEQYF. The CDR3 nucleotides read TGTGCCAGCAGCTCCCGACAGGGGGCTGGGGAGCAGTACTTC. The rearrangement links TRBV7-9 to TRBJ2-7, with 10 nucleotides matching TRBD1. This CDR3 comprises 14 residues. Germline assignment: CDR1 SEHNR and CDR2 FQNEAQ (reference sequence). Germline trimming cut 4 bases from V and 7 bases from J; bases unmatched to any gene: 7.